The 13 T cell receptor beta chains presented below share a single source sample, sequenced in a study of shared clonotypes between healthy human individuals. Measured with immunoSEQ multiplex PCR; TCRdb has only the in-frame clones, and not every one. This sample yields roughly 2.1 million clones, of which around 93% are seen a single time; around 1.7% belongs to the top ten. CD45RO-negative cells were positively selected for CCR7, leaving out terminally differentiated effector memory CD45RA+ cells. Source material: naive CD8+ T cells from PBMCs. The receptors derive from a man younger than 35 in good health. Some clones in this sample may be carry-over from other donors' samples.

This clone showed up just once. The chain uses TRBV11-3 and TRBJ2-2; D is unresolved. The CDR3 has 14 residues. The V gene lost 5 bases and the J gene lost 4 bases, with 11 bases spanning the gap. Germline CDR1 and CDR2: SGHNT and YENEEA. As DNA, the CDR3 is TGTGCCAGCAGCCAGCGACCCATCACCGGGGAGCTGTTTTTT. Translated, it gives CASSQRPITGELFF.

About this clone: Other nucleotide sequences in the sample specify the same CDR3. V gene TRBV27 combines with J gene TRBJ2-7, with D possibly TRBD2 on 5 matching bases. V was shortened by 2 bases and J by 0 bases, with 11 bases between the two germline ends. The CDR3 length is 15 residues. Germline CDR1 MNHEY, CDR2 SMNVEV (reference sequence). The DNA for the CDR3 is TGTGCCAGCAGTTTAGGCGGAGGAAGCTCCTACGAGCAGTACTTC. It translates to CASSLGGGSSYEQYF.

Of note for this clone: Distinct nucleotide sequences in the sample also encode this CDR3. This chain joins TRBV27 and TRBJ2-1; D might be TRBD2 (5 bases). Looked up from germline, CDR1 is MNHEY and CDR2 is SMNVEV (reference sequence). CDR3 length equals 15 residues. Trimming pared 5 bases from V and 0 bases from J, leaving 11 bases between. CDR3 nucleotide sequence: TGTGCCAGCAGTCCGACGGGGAGCTCCTACAATGAGCAGTTCTTC. It specifies CASSPTGSSYNEQFF.

V gene TRBV6-6 combines with J gene TRBJ2-7, with D maybe TRBD2 (5 bases). The germline gives CDR1 MNHNY, CDR2 SVGAGI (reference sequence). The CDR3 length is 13 residues. The germline V and J ends were trimmed by 2 bases and 5 bases, with 10 bases remaining between them. The CDR3 DNA reads as TGTGCCAGCAGTTACGATCCGAGGGACGAGCAGTACTTC. Translated, it gives CASSYDPRDEQYF.

The V call is TRBV20-1, the J call TRBJ1-1; 7 bases fit TRBD1. The V segment lost 7 bases and the J segment 5 bases; nucleotides outside the gene matches: 4. The germline V gene encodes CDR1 DFQATT and CDR2 SNEGSKA (reference sequence). The CDR3 contains 11 residues. CDR3 coding DNA: TGCAGTGGCCCGGACAGGACTGAAGCTTTCTTT. The encoded protein is CSGPDRTEAFF.

The chain recombines TRBV5-1 with TRBJ1-1; 7 positions match TRBD1. The germline V gene has CDR1 SGHRS and CDR2 YFSETQ. The CDR3 contains 13 residues. V gave up 3 bases and J gave up 6 bases; unmatched junction bases: 5. CDR3 loop: CASSSRQGPEAFF. Written as DNA, the CDR3 is TGCGCCAGCAGCTCCCGACAGGGCCCTGAAGCTTTCTTT.

The J gene is TRBJ2-7, the V gene TRBV27; no definite D call. V lost 6 bases to trimming and J lost 5 bases, with 20 bases between them. Germline V gene sequence: CDR1 MNHEY, CDR2 SMNVEV (reference sequence). The CDR3 has 15 residues. CDR3 region: CASRSFPASGHEQYF. The CDR3 nucleotides read TGTGCCAGCAGATCGTTTCCGGCCTCGGGTCACGAGCAGTACTTC.

A word on this clone: A read error may account for a junction end that differs from germline. The chain combines TRBV27 with TRBJ2-7; TRBD1 might be the D (6 bases). This CDR3 is built from 13 residues. CDR1 is MNHEY and CDR2 is SMNVEV in the germline V gene (reference sequence). In DNA, the CDR3 is TGTGCCAGCAGTCCTCAGACGATGGGACACCAAAGCTTC. As protein: CASSPQTMGHQSF.

The chain is built from TRBV7-5 and TRBJ2-7; TRBD2 was called by the table and not checked on the DNA. TRBV7-5 is described as a pseudogene. This CDR3 contains 14 residues. This chain's CDR3 is CARSSGLATYEQYF. The CDR3 region has the DNA TGTGCCAGAAGCTCGGGACTAGCCACCTACGAGCAGTACTTC.

The rearrangement joins TRBV6-5 to TRBJ1-1; tentative D call: TRBD1 (6 bases). Trimming shortened V by 6 bases and J by 8 bases, and 13 bases separated the two germline ends. Germline CDR1 is MNHEY and CDR2 is SVGAGI. CDR3 length equals 12 residues. CDR3 protein: CASSRATGEAFF. CDR3 nucleotides: TGTGCCAGCAGCCGAGCGACAGGCGAAGCTTTCTTT.

The gene calls are TRBV7-9 and TRBJ1-5, with D tentatively TRBD1 (5 bases). The CDR3 runs to 13 residues. Trimming took 5 bases from V and 6 from J, leaving 11 bases between them. Germline V CDR1 and CDR2: SEHNR, FQNEAQ (reference sequence). For the CDR3, the DNA is TGTGCCAGCAGCCCCGAGAGGGGTCAGCCCCAGCATTTT. Translating it yields CASSPERGQPQHF.

V and J are TRBV28 and TRBJ2-3, with 11 bases matching TRBD2. J gave up 3 bases and V 6 bases, and 14 bases lay outside the gene matches. Germline CDR1 MDHEN, CDR2 SYDVKM. The CDR3 is 18 amino acids. CDR3 in amino acids: CASSPTTSTSGSTDTQYF. The CDR3, as DNA: TGTGCCAGCAGCCCAACTACCTCTACTAGCGGGAGTACAGATACGCAGTATTTT.

The J gene is TRBJ2-7, the V gene TRBV10-3; TRBD1 aligns across 8 bases. Trimming cost V 3 bases and J 5 bases; bases outside gene matches: 6. From germline, CDR1 is ENHRY and CDR2 SYGVKD. The CDR3 loop spans 14 amino acids. The CDR3 DNA sequence: TGTGCCATCAGTGACCCACCAGGGGGCCACGAGCAGTACTTC. Residues: CAISDPPGGHEQYF.